This T cell receptor beta chain emerged from a study of CD8+ T cells in alopecia areata. Treatment of the sample: oral pan-JAK inhibitor, 5-10 mg twice daily. Remarks on this clone: As yet, its antigen is unknown.

Study results and caveats: In blood and scalp, many expanded lesional clones persisted during tofacitinib.

Germline assignment: CDR1 MNHEY and CDR2 SVGAGI. The CDR3 spans 14 residues. The V and J ends lost 5 bases and 4 bases, in that order; junction bases with no gene match: 5. As the sequencing template, cDNA was produced by extracting RNA and reverse transcribing it. Assay: immunoSEQ multiplex PCR; the TCRdb copy retains only in-frame clones and omits some. Here the sample spans roughly 200,000 clones, 50% to 65% being singletons. Sample: CD8+ T cells sorted from blood, taken at week 24, from a patient treated with tofacitinib. The TCR comes from a human donor with alopecia areata. The J gene is TRBJ2-7, the V gene TRBV6-5; 10 bases map to TRBD1. The CDR3 nucleotides are TGTGCCAGCAGTCCCCGGGACAGGGGATACGAGCAGTACTTC. Its protein product is CASSPRDRGYEQYF.